This is a list of T cell receptor beta chains from one sample in a study of cytomegalovirus exposure and HLA in healthy donors. Generated by immunoSEQ multiplex PCR, the TCRdb table keeps only in-frame clones and is missing some. In the table there are about 160,000 clones, about 79% of which are singletons. Sequenced material: PBMCs. Receptors were obtained from a woman aged 45-60 years in good health and CMV-seropositive. Both conserved end residues are part of each CDR3. The D gene is left open where the match is weak. Not all rows give a size; the values are once, few, many and, for expanded clones, a class.

J,V,size,D,DNA,CDR3
TRBJ2-3,TRBV10-2,.,.,TGCGCCAGCAACAGGGACCCCACAGATACGCAGTATTTT,CASNRDPTDTQYF
TRBJ1-1,TRBV7-7,.,.,TGTGCTAGCAGCACGGACAGGAACACTGAAGCTTTCTTT,CASSTDRNTEAFF
TRBJ2-3,TRBV4-3,.,TRBD2,TGCGCCAGCAGCCTCCTCCTTGAGGGGACTAGCGGGGCAGATACGCAGTATTTT,CASSLLLEGTSGADTQYF
TRBJ2-7,TRBV6-5,.,.,TGTGCCAGCAGTGGAAACAGCCCTTACGAGCAGTACTTC,CASSGNSPYEQYF
TRBJ2-1,TRBV2,.,.,TGTGCCAGCAGCATGACAGGTACCTACAATGAGCAGTTCTTC,CASSMTGTYNEQFF
TRBJ1-1,TRBV4-1,.,.,TGCGCCAGCAGCCTTGGGGGGGAGACTGAAGCTTTCTTT,CASSLGGETEAFF
TRBJ1-2,TRBV28,.,TRBD1,TGTGCCAGCAGTTCAGGGGGCGCTGGCTACACCTTC,CASSSGGAGYTF
TRBJ2-1,TRBV18,.,.,TGTGCCAGCTCACCCCAGGCCCGGACCTACAATGAGCAGTTCTTC,CASSPQARTYNEQFF
TRBJ1-3,TRBV6-5,.,.,TGTGCCAGCAGTTACTCCAGAGGGGGTAGTGGAAACACCATATATTTT,CASSYSRGGSGNTIYF
TRBJ2-1,TRBV5-1,.,TRBD2,TGCGCCAGCAGCACGGGACTAGCGGGGGGTAACAATGAGCAGTTCTTC,CASSTGLAGGNNEQFF
TRBJ2-5,TRBV10-1,.,.,TGCGCCAGCAGTAGGAGCTATCAAGAGACCCAGTACTTC,CASSRSYQETQYF
TRBJ1-2,TRBV7-9,.,TRBD1,TGTGCCAGCAGCTCAACAGGGGAACCAAATGGCTACACCTTC,CASSSTGEPNGYTF
TRBJ1-5,TRBV7-8,few,TRBD1,TGTGCCAGCAGTAATACAGGGGGGAGCAATCAGCCCCAGCATTTT,CASSNTGGSNQPQHF
TRBJ2-3,TRBV13,.,.,TGTGCCAGCAGCCCATCGAGGCTAGCGTTGAATACGCAGTATTTT,CASSPSRLALNTQYF
TRBJ1-1,TRBV2,.,.,TGTGCCAGCAGTGTGGAGGGGACTGAAGCTTTCTTT,CASSVEGTEAFF
TRBJ2-5,TRBV18,.,.,TGTGCCAGCTCACCCTCGCAGGAGACCCAGTACTTC,CASSPSQETQYF
TRBJ1-1,TRBV6-5,.,.,TGTGCCAGCAGTTACTCGGAGGGGATAACTGAAGCTTTCTTT,CASSYSEGITEAFF
TRBJ2-3,TRBV5-1,.,.,TGCGCCAGCAGCATAGGGGCACACAGGGCAGATACGCAGTATTTT,CASSIGAHRADTQYF
TRBJ1-3,TRBV5-1,.,.,TGCGCCAGCAGCTTGGGTGTAGGGGCGATCTCTGGAAACACCATATATTTT,CASSLGVGAISGNTIYF
TRBJ1-1,TRBV27,.,TRBD1,TGTGCCAGCAGCCCTGGGACAGGTATAATGGAAGCTTTCTTT,CASSPGTGIMEAFF
TRBJ2-7,TRBV19,.,TRBD1,TGTGCCAGTACCCCCTCCGGGACAGGGGCTAGCGAGCAGTACTTC,CASTPSGTGASEQYF
TRBJ1-1,TRBV19,.,TRBD1,TGTGCCAGTAGTCGACAGGGAAGAGACACTGAAGCTTTCTTT,CASSRQGRDTEAFF
TRBJ1-4,TRBV6-5,.,TRBD1,TGTGCCAGCAGTTCTTCTAACAGGGGGGGTAATGAAAAACTGTTTTTT,CASSSSNRGGNEKLFF
TRBJ1-1,TRBV5-5,.,.,TGTGCCAGCAGCTTGGCCGGAGGTTGGGACACTGAAGCTTTCTTT,CASSLAGGWDTEAFF
TRBJ2-7,TRBV14,few,TRBD2,TGTGCCAGCAGCCATATACCAGGACTAGCGGAAACCTACGAGCAGTACTTC,CASSHIPGLAETYEQYF
TRBJ1-1,TRBV5-1,.,TRBD1,TGCGCCAGCAGCTTCAGGGGGCTTTATCAGAACACTGAAGCTTTCTTT,CASSFRGLYQNTEAFF
TRBJ1-1,TRBV6-1,.,.,TGTGCCAGCAGGCCAACTGGACAGAACACTGAAGCTTTCTTT,CASRPTGQNTEAFF
TRBJ2-1,TRBV5-4,.,TRBD2,TGTGCCAGCAGTCCCCCGGGGGGGAACAGTTGGAATGAGCAGTTCTTC,CASSPPGGNSWNEQFF
TRBJ2-1,TRBV29-1,.,TRBD2,TGCAGCGTTGTATTAGGCGGGGGGCCTGACTATGAGCAGTTCTTC,CSVVLGGGPDYEQFF
TRBJ1-4,TRBV19,.,TRBD1,TGTGCCAGTATGGGACAGGTTAATGAAAAACTGTTTTTT,CASMGQVNEKLFF
TRBJ2-5,TRBV19,once,TRBD2,TGTGCCAGTAGTTCCCTAGGACTAGCTGTAACAGAGACCCAGTACTTC,CASSSLGLAVTETQYF
TRBJ2-7,TRBV6-4,.,TRBD2,TGTGCCAGAAAGGGACTAGTAAGGTACGAGCAGTACTTC,CARKGLVRYEQYF
TRBJ1-2,TRBV5-4,.,.,TGTGCCAGCAGCACCGGGGGGTATGGCTACACCTTC,CASSTGGYGYTF
TRBJ1-4,TRBV29-1,.,.,TGCAGCGCCGCGGTCTTCCTTAATGAAAAACTGTTTTTT,CSAAVFLNEKLFF
TRBJ2-1,TRBV5-1,.,TRBD1,TGCGCCAGCAGCTTGGGCAATACCGGGACAGTCTACAATGAGCAGTTCTTC,CASSLGNTGTVYNEQFF
TRBJ1-1,TRBV2,.,TRBD1,TGTGCCAGCAGTGCAAGAAGGACAGGGGTAGTTTCGGGTACTGAAGCTTTCTTT,CASSARRTGVVSGTEAFF
TRBJ2-1,TRBV7-2,.,TRBD2,TGTGCCAGCAGCTTCGGGACTAGCGGGTTCCAGTTCTTC,CASSFGTSGFQFF
TRBJ2-1,TRBV7-2,few,.,TGTGCCAGCAGCTTAAAGGCTGGGGCGGCCAAACACAATGAGCAGTTCTTC,CASSLKAGAAKHNEQFF
TRBJ1-5,TRBV6-1,.,.,TGTGCCAGCAGTGAATCTGGCAATCAGCCCCAGCATTTT,CASSESGNQPQHF
TRBJ2-5,TRBV28,.,.,TGTGCCAGCAGGGGCAGGGGCGGGCGTGAGACCCAGTACTTC,CASRGRGGRETQYF
TRBJ1-1,TRBV13,.,TRBD1,TGTGCCAGCAGCTTGACAGGGTTCACTGAAGCTTTCTTT,CASSLTGFTEAFF
TRBJ2-3,TRBV5-1,.,TRBD1,TGCGCCAGCAGCTTGGTCTTGGGACAGTTTAGCACAGATACGCAGTATTTT,CASSLVLGQFSTDTQYF
TRBJ1-4,TRBV6-6,.,.,TGTGCCAGCAGTTACGGGGGACACCTGAATGAAAAACTGTTTTTT,CASSYGGHLNEKLFF
TRBJ1-1,TRBV18,.,.,TGTGCCAGCTCACCCACCCAGGGCAACACTGAAGCTTTCTTT,CASSPTQGNTEAFF
TRBJ1-2,TRBV14,.,TRBD1,TGTGCCAGCAGCCATGGACAGGGGAATGGCTACACCTTC,CASSHGQGNGYTF
TRBJ2-7,TRBV7-9,.,TRBD1,TGTGCCAGCACTGTTGGGACAGGGTTAAGCGAGCAGTACTTC,CASTVGTGLSEQYF
TRBJ2-5,TRBV2,.,.,TGTGCCTCCGGACTGCGTACCGAGACCCAGTACTTC,CASGLRTETQYF
TRBJ2-7,TRBV27,.,.,TGTGCCAGCACCCCCCTGAGGGGACATTCCTACGAGCAGTACTTC,CASTPLRGHSYEQYF
TRBJ2-3,TRBV5-5,.,.,TGTGCCAGCAGCTTTCAGGTTTGGTTCACAGATACGCAGTATTTT,CASSFQVWFTDTQYF
TRBJ2-1,TRBV27,.,TRBD2,TGTGCCAGCAGTTTACGACTAGCGGTCTCCTACAATGAGCAGTTCTTC,CASSLRLAVSYNEQFF
TRBJ2-3,TRBV6-5,.,TRBD2,TGTGCCAGCAAGCAGCGGGGGGTCGTCTCAGATACGCAGTATTTT,CASKQRGVVSDTQYF
TRBJ1-5,TRBV7-9,.,TRBD1,TGTGCCAGCAGCTTGGACAGGGGGAATCAGCCCCAGCATTTT,CASSLDRGNQPQHF
TRBJ2-7,TRBV30,.,TRBD1,TGTGCCTGGGGCAGCGGGACAGGGCTGGGCTACGAGCAGTACTTC,CAWGSGTGLGYEQYF